One sample yielded the 5 T cell receptor beta chains listed below, sequenced in a study of cytomegalovirus exposure and HLA in healthy donors. The PCR employed 60 Vbeta primers together with 13 Jbeta primers. The assay was immunoSEQ multiplex PCR, and TCRdb's table has in-frame clones only and misses some. This table holds 200,000 to 250,000 clones, over 75% found once. Material: PBMCs. The receptors originated from a woman aged 25-40 years in good health and CMV-seronegative.

CDR3: CASSLLRGYNIQYF. The CDR3 region has the DNA TGTGCCAGCAGCTTGTTAAGGGGTTATAACATTCAGTACTTC. V usage is TRBV5-6 and J usage is TRBJ2-4, with D possibly matching TRBD1 (5 bases). Trimming cost V 1 base and J 7 bases, with 12 bases left between them. The germline V gene encodes CDR1 SGHDT and CDR2 YYEEEE. CDR3 length equals 14 residues.

In its sample, this clone was seen once. CDR3 region: CASSPGGQSYEQYF. CDR3 DNA: TGTGCCAGCAGTCCTGGGGGACAGTCCTACGAGCAGTACTTC. The chain employs TRBV27 and TRBJ2-7; 7 positions match TRBD1. The trim removed 5 bases at V and 1 base at J, leaving 5 bases unmatched. There are 14 residues in the CDR3. CDR1 and CDR2 from the germline V gene are MNHEY and SMNVEV (reference sequence).

This rearrangement joins TRBV5-4 to TRBJ1-3, with D unclear. Germline CDR1 is SGHNT and CDR2 is YYREEE (reference sequence). The ends were cut back, 0 bases at V and 0 bases at J, with 7 bases in the middle. The CDR3 totals 15 residues. The CDR3 sequence: CASSLAGSSGNTIYF. The CDR3 bases are TGTGCCAGCAGCTTGGCGGGGAGCTCTGGAAACACCATATATTTT. Filled out from reference TRBV5-4 and TRBJ1-3, the complete variable domain reads ETGVTQSPTHLIKTRGQQVTLRCSSQSGHNTVSWYQQALGQGPQFIFQYYREEENGRGNFPPRFSGLQFPNYSSELNVNALELDDSALYLCASSLAGSSGNTIYFGEGSWLTVV.

This sequence joins TRBV4-2 and TRBJ2-3; a weak D match, TRBD2 (6 bases). This CDR3 is 16 amino acids long. V was shortened by 1 base and J by 2 bases, with 13 bases between the two germline ends. Germline-derived CDR1 and CDR2 are LGHNA and YNFKEQ. In DNA form, the CDR3 reads TGTGCCAGCAGCCAAGGTGTGGGGACTCCCACAGATACGCAGTATTTT. Translated, it gives CASSQGVGTPTDTQYF.

V usage is TRBV13 and J usage is TRBJ2-2; TRBD1 aligns across 7 bases. V gave up 3 bases and J gave up 2 bases; unmatched junction bases: 9. From germline, CDR1 is PRHDT and CDR2 FYEKMQ (reference sequence). The CDR3 sequence is 17 residues long. Here the CDR3 DNA reads TGTGCCAGCAGCTTCCGCCCGGACAGGCCCAACACCGGGGAGCTGTTTTTT. Residues: CASSFRPDRPNTGELFF.